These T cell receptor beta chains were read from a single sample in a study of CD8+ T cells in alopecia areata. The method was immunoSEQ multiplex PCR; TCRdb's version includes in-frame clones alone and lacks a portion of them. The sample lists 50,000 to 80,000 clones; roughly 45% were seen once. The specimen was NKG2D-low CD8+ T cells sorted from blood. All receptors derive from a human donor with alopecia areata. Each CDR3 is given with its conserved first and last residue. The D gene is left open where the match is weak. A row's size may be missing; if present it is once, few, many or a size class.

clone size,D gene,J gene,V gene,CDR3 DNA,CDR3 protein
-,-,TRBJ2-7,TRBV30,TGTGCCTGGAGTGTGACGGTTCTCGAGCAGTACTTC,CAWSVTVLEQYF
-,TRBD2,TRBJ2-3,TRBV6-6,TGTGCCACCCGACGGCGGGGGACTAGCACAGATACGCAGTATTTT,CATRRRGTSTDTQYF
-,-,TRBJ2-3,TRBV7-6,TGTGCCAGCAGCCCAACGGGGAACACAGATACGCAGTATTTT,CASSPTGNTDTQYF
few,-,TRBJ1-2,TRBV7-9,TGTGCCAGCAGCGCACCCCTAAGCTACGGGGAGGCGAGCTACACCTTC,CASSAPLSYGEASYTF
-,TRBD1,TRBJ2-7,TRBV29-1,TGCAGCGTTCTGACAGGGAGCTCCTACGAGCAGTACTTC,CSVLTGSSYEQYF
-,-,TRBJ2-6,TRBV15,TGTGCCACAAACCCCGTCCCGGGCTCTGGGGCCAACGTCCTGACTTTC,CATNPVPGSGANVLTF
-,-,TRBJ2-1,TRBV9,TGTGCCAGCACCCCAATGGGCGCGAATGAGCAGTTCTTC,CASTPMGANEQFF
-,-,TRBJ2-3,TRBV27,TGTGCCAGCAGTTTACTCCGGGCCGATAGCACAGATACGCAGTATTTT,CASSLLRADSTDTQYF
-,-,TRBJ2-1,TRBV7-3,TGTGCCAGCAGCTTAATTGGGGGAAGCTCCTACAATGAGCAGTTCTTC,CASSLIGGSSYNEQFF
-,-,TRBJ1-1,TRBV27,TGTGCCAGCAGTTCCTACGGACAGGAAGCTTTCTTT,CASSSYGQEAFF
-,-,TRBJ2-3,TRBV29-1,TGCAGCGCCGAACCTGGCTTGTCAGATACGCAGTATTTT,CSAEPGLSDTQYF
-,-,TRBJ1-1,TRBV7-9,TGTGCCGGTCAGGGGTGGAACACTGAAGCTTTCTTT,CAGQGWNTEAFF
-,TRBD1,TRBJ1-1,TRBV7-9,TGTGCCAGCAGCCCTAGGACAGGGGGCCACACTGAAGCTTTCTTT,CASSPRTGGHTEAFF
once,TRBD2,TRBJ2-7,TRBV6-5,TGTGCCAGCAGTTCGGGAGGTCCCTACGAGCAGTACTTC,CASSSGGPYEQYF
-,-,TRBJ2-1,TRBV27,TGTGCCAGCAGTTTGGGGCAGAGTGAGCAGTTCTTC,CASSLGQSEQFF
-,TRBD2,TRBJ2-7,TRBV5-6,TGTGCCAGCAGCTTGGCGGGGGGGGCTGGCCAGGGCGAGCAGTACTTC,CASSLAGGAGQGEQYF
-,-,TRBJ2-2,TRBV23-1,TGCGCCAGCAGTCAATCGGATAGTATTAGGGGAAAGAGCACCGGGGAGCTGTTTTTT,CASSQSDSIRGKSTGELFF
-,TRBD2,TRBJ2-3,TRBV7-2,TGTGCCAGCAGCCCCCCGGGGCTAGCGGGTTCCGGAGATACGCAGTATTTT,CASSPPGLAGSGDTQYF
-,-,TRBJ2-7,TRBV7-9,TGTGCCAGCAGCTCTCCTGAGGGGGTCCACTCCTACGAGCAGTACTTC,CASSSPEGVHSYEQYF
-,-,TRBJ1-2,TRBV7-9,TGTGCCAGCAGCCCTCCCGCGGCTAACTATGGCTACACCTTC,CASSPPAANYGYTF
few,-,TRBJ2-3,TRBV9,TGTGCCAGCAGCACCCCCCGGTCTCAAGGCCCCACAGATACGCAGTATTTT,CASSTPRSQGPTDTQYF
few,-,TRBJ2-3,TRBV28,TGTGCCAGCGCCGGCCCCGGTAGCACAGATACGCAGTATTTT,CASAGPGSTDTQYF
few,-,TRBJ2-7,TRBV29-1,TGCAGCGTTGCGGTGGGGGGCCCCTACGAGCAGTACTTC,CSVAVGGPYEQYF
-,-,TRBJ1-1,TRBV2,TGTGCCAGCAAGGGGGGGATTGAAGCTTTCTTT,CASKGGIEAFF
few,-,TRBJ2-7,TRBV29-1,TGCAGCGTTGAAGGGTACTCCTACGAGCAGTACTTC,CSVEGYSYEQYF
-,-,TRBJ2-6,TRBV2,TGTGCCAGCAGTGAGCCGTCTCCTGGGGCCAACGTCCTGACTTTC,CASSEPSPGANVLTF
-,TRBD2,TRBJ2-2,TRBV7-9,TGTGCCAGCAGCAGACCAGGACTAGCGGGAACTAACACCGGGGAGCTGTTTTTT,CASSRPGLAGTNTGELFF
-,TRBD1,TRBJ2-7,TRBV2,TGTGCCAGCAGAGATCCGGGACAGGGACCCTACGAGCAGTACTTC,CASRDPGQGPYEQYF
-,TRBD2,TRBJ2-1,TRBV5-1,TGCGCCAGCAGCGTACGGACTAGCGGGGGCAATGAGCAGTTCTTC,CASSVRTSGGNEQFF
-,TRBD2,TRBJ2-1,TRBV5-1,TGCGCCAGCAGCGTGGGACTAGCGGGGAAGGACGTTGAGCAGTTCTTC,CASSVGLAGKDVEQFF
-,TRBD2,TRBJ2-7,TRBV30,TGTGCCTGGAGCGCTAGCGGGCCTTCCGAGCAGTACTTC,CAWSASGPSEQYF
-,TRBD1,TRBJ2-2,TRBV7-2,TGTGCCAGCAGCTCCCGGACAGGGGGCACCGGGGAGCTGTTTTTT,CASSSRTGGTGELFF
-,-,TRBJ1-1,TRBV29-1,TGCAGCGTTCAGCAGGCTGAAGCTTTCTTT,CSVQQAEAFF
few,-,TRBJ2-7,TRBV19,TGTGCCCAGCGAAGGGGTCACGAGCAGTACTTC,CAQRRGHEQYF
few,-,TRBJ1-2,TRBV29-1,TGCAGCGTTTTTCCCGGCCCGTGGGCAGACATTAACTATGGCTACACCTTC,CSVFPGPWADINYGYTF
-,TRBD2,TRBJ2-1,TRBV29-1,TGCAGCGTTGAAGGGACTAGCGGCTACAATGAGCAGTTCTTC,CSVEGTSGYNEQFF
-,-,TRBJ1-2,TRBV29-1,TGCAGCGTTGAAGGTTTCGGTGATGGCTACACCTTC,CSVEGFGDGYTF
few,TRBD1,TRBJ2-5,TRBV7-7,TGTGCCAGCAGCAACAGGGGCCCAGAGACCCAGTACTTC,CASSNRGPETQYF
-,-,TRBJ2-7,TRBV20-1,TGCAGTGCTAGAGTGGACTACGAGCAGTACTTC,CSARVDYEQYF
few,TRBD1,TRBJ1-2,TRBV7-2,TGTGCCAGCAGCCGAGCCAGGGGGCAGGTTGGCTACACCTTC,CASSRARGQVGYTF
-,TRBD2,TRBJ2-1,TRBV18,TGTGCCAGCTCACCTCAGGGACTAGCGGGGGACTACAATGAGCAGTTCTTC,CASSPQGLAGDYNEQFF
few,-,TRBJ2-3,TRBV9,TGTGCCAGCAGCGGAAGAGATACGCAGTATTTT,CASSGRDTQYF
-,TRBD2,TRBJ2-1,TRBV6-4,TGTGCCAGCAGTGAGGGACTAGACAATGAGCAGTTCTTC,CASSEGLDNEQFF
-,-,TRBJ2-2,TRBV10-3,TGTGCCATCAGTGAGGGAACCGGGGAGCTGTTTTTT,CAISEGTGELFF
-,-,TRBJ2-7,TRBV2,TGTGCCAGCAGTACCCCGGGACCCTTACAGGGGCAGTACTTC,CASSTPGPLQGQYF
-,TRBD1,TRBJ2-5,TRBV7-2,TGTGCCAGCAGCTTAGGGCAGGGGGAAGAGACCCAGTACTTC,CASSLGQGEETQYF
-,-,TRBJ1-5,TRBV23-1,TGCGCCAGCAGTCCAGCACAGGGAGATCAGCCCCAGCATTTT,CASSPAQGDQPQHF
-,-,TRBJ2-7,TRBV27,TGTGCCAGCAGCCAAGGGGCGGGGGAGCAGTACTTC,CASSQGAGEQYF
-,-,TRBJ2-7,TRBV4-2,TGTGCCAGCAGCCAAGAAGGCAGAGTGGCTTCCGAGCAGTACTTC,CASSQEGRVASEQYF